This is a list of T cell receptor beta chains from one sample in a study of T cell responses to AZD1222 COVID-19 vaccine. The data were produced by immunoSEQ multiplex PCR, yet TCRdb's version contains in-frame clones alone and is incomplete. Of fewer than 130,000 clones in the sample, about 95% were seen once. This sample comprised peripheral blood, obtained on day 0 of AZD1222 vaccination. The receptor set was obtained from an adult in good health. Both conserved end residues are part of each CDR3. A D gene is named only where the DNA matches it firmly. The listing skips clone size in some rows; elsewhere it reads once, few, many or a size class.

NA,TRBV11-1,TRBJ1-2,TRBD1,CASSRDREGGYTF,TGTGCCAGCAGCCGGGACAGGGAAGGTGGCTACACCTTC
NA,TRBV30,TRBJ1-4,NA,CTWSKGVTNEKLFF,TGTACCTGGAGTAAAGGGGTGACTAATGAAAAACTGTTTTTT
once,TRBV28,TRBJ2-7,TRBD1,CASSSPGTGVVVGF,TGTGCCAGCAGTTCCCCCGGGACAGGAGTGGTTGTTGGCTTC
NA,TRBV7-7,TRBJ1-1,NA,CASSSNENTEAFF,TGTGCTAGCAGCTCCAATGAGAACACTGAAGCTTTCTTT
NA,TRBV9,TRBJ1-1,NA,CASSVGPGLNTEAFF,TGTGCCAGCAGCGTAGGTCCGGGGTTGAACACTGAAGCTTTCTTT
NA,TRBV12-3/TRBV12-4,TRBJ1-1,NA,CASSFGDTEAFF,TGTGCCAGCAGTTTCGGGGACACTGAAGCTTTCTTT
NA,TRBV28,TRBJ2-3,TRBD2,CASSPRGAGVKDTQYF,TGTGCCAGCAGTCCCCGTGGGGCGGGAGTGAAAGATACGCAGTATTTT
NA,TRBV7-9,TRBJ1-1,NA,CASSDKGIGPMNTEAFF,TGTGCCAGCAGCGACAAGGGGATTGGGCCCATGAACACTGAAGCTTTCTTT
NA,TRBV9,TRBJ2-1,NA,CASSVGVYNEQFF,TGTGCCAGCAGCGTAGGGGTCTACAATGAGCAGTTCTTC
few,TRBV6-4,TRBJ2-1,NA,CASSDSSGSYNEQFF,TGTGCCAGCAGTGACTCTAGCGGCTCCTACAATGAGCAGTTCTTC
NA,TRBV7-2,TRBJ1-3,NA,CASSGLGGNTIYF,TGTGCCAGCTCCGGTTTGGGAGGAAACACCATATATTTT
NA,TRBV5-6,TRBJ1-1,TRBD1,CASSLDRGFGAFF,TGTGCCAGCAGCTTGGACAGGGGCTTCGGAGCTTTCTTT
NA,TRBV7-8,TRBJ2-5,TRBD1,CASSPYWTGKHF,TGTGCCAGCAGCCCCTACTGGACAGGGAAGCACTTC
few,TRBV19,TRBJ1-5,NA,CASVRALAEQPQHF,TGTGCCAGTGTCCGGGCCCTAGCGGAACAGCCCCAGCATTTT
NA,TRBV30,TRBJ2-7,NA,CAWGTYEQYF,TGTGCCTGGGGAACCTACGAGCAGTACTTC
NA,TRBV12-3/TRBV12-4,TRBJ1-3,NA,CASRGGVANTIYF,TGTGCCAGCAGAGGGGGAGTCGCTAACACCATATATTTT
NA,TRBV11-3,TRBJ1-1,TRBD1,CASAQGGPLNTEAFF,TGTGCCAGCGCCCAGGGGGGACCCCTGAACACTGAAGCTTTCTTT
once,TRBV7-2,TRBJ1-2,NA,CASSPNTGSHYGYTF,TGTGCCAGCAGCCCCAACACAGGGTCGCACTATGGCTACACCTTC
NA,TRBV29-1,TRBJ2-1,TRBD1,CSVARGTGGMNEQFF,TGCAGCGTTGCCCGTGGGACAGGGGGTATGAATGAGCAGTTCTTC
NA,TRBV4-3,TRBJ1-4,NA,CASSQEIRTYEKLFF,TGCGCCAGCAGCCAAGAAATCCGGACCTATGAAAAACTGTTTTTT
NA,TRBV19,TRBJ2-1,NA,CASTSLGAYNEQFF,TGTGCCAGTACCTCCCTGGGGGCCTACAATGAGCAGTTCTTC
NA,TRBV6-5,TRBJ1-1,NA,CASSFVVNTEAFF,TGTGCCAGCAGCTTCGTTGTGAACACTGAAGCTTTCTTT
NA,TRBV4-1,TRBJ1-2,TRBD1,CASSRALGDRASGYTF,TGCGCCAGCAGCCGAGCTCTCGGGGACAGGGCCTCTGGCTACACCTTC
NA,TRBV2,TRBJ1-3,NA,CASSVRPPISGNTIYF,TGTGCCAGCAGTGTCAGACCCCCCATCTCTGGAAACACCATATATTTT
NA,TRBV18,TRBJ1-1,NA,CASSSQSTEAFF,TGTGCCAGCTCATCGCAGAGCACTGAAGCTTTCTTT
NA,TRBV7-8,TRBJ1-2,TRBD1,CASSSRTGGVGVGYTF,TGTGCCAGCAGCTCACGGACAGGGGGGGTAGGCGTCGGCTACACCTTC
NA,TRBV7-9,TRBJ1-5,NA,CASSFGGNSNQPQHF,TGTGCCAGCAGCTTTGGGGGAAATAGCAATCAGCCCCAGCATTTT
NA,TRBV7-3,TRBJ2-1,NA,CASSLAADSEQFF,TGTGCCAGCAGCTTAGCGGCAGATAGTGAGCAGTTCTTC
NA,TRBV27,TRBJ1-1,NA,CASSSAPGAGNTEAFF,TGTGCCAGCAGTTCCGCCCCGGGGGCAGGGAACACTGAAGCTTTCTTT
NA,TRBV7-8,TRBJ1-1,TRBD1,CASTQIGQGGTEAFF,TGTGCCAGCACCCAAATAGGACAGGGTGGCACTGAAGCTTTCTTT
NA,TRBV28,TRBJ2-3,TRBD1,CASSSIIRQGESTDTQYF,TGTGCCAGCAGTTCCATCATCCGACAGGGGGAAAGCACAGATACGCAGTATTTT
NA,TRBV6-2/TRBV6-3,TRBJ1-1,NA,CASSYWGGGTEAFF,TGTGCCAGCAGTTACTGGGGGGGTGGCACTGAAGCTTTCTTT
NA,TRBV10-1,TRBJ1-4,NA,CASSEWIGKIGEKLFF,TGCGCCAGCAGTGAGTGGATTGGGAAGATCGGTGAAAAACTGTTTTTT
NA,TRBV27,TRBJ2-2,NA,CASSRGVGELFF,TGTGCCAGCAGTAGGGGAGTCGGGGAGCTGTTTTTT
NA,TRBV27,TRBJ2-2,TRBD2,CASSFPGLAGGSGTGELFF,TGTGCCAGCAGTTTCCCGGGACTAGCGGGGGGGTCGGGCACCGGGGAGCTGTTTTTT
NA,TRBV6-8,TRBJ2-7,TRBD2,CASSYSSGGYEQYF,TGTGCCAGCAGTTACTCTAGCGGGGGGTACGAGCAGTACTTC
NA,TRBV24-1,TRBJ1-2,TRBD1,CATSDSRTGSIDGYTF,TGTGCCACCAGTGATTCCCGGACAGGGAGCATCGATGGCTACACCTTC
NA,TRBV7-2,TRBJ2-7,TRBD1,CASSLDTRGLYEQYF,TGTGCCAGCAGCTTAGATACCAGGGGGCTCTACGAGCAGTACTTC
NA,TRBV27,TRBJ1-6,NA,CASSFLSVGLTLHF,TGTGCCAGCAGTTTTCTGTCGGTTGGGTTAACCCTCCACTTT
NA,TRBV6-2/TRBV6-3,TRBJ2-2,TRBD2,CASSLAGTYTGELFF,TGTGCCAGCAGTCTAGCGGGAACCTACACCGGGGAGCTGTTTTTT
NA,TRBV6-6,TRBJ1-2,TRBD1,CASRDSGGGYTF,TGTGCCAGCAGGGATTCAGGGGGCGGATACACCTTC
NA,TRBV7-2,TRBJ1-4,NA,CASSHKGGTNEKLFF,TGTGCCAGCAGCCATAAGGGGGGAACTAATGAAAAACTGTTTTTT
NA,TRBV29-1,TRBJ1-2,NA,CSVDPGSLNYGYTF,TGCAGCGTTGATCCCGGGTCCCTTAACTATGGCTACACCTTC
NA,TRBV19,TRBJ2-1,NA,CASSPRGGLETYNEQFF,TGTGCCAGTAGTCCGCGAGGAGGCCTTGAAACCTACAATGAGCAGTTCTTC
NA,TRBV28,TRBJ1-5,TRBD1,CASSWRGLNQPQHF,TGTGCCAGCAGTTGGAGGGGGCTAAATCAGCCCCAGCATTTT
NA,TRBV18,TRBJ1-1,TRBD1,CASSPPRGTGPNTEAFF,TGTGCCAGCTCACCACCGAGAGGGACAGGGCCGAACACTGAAGCTTTCTTT
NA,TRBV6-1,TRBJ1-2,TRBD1,CASSEQGVYGYTF,TGTGCCAGCAGTGAACAGGGGGTATATGGCTACACCTTC
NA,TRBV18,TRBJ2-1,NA,CASSPLGLTSQSSYNEQFF,TGTGCCAGCTCACCATTAGGTCTAACTAGCCAGAGCTCCTACAATGAGCAGTTCTTC
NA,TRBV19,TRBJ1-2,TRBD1,CASWGTAAAWGYTF,TGTGCCAGTTGGGGGACAGCGGCCGCTTGGGGCTACACCTTC
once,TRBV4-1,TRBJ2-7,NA,CASSQDLVFSSYEQYF,TGCGCCAGCAGCCAAGATTTAGTGTTCAGCTCCTACGAGCAGTACTTC
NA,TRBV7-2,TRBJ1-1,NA,CASSLTGRANEAFF,TGTGCCAGCAGCCTCACAGGGAGGGCGAATGAAGCTTTCTTT
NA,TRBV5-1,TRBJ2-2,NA,CASSFTGSGAGELFF,TGCGCCAGCAGTTTTACCGGATCGGGGGCCGGGGAGCTGTTTTTT
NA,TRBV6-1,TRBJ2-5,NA,CASSEFWGIQETQYF,TGTGCCAGCAGTGAGTTTTGGGGGATCCAAGAGACCCAGTACTTC
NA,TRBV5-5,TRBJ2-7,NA,CASSFRESYEQYF,TGTGCCAGCAGCTTTAGGGAATCCTACGAGCAGTACTTC
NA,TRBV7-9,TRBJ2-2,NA,CASSSGPRGTGELFF,TGTGCCAGCAGCTCGGGGCCCCGCGGCACCGGGGAGCTGTTTTTT
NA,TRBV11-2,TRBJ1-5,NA,CASSLEGFNQPQHF,TGTGCCAGCAGCTTAGAGGGGTTCAATCAGCCCCAGCATTTT
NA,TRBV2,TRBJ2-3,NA,CASAGTSTDTQYF,TGTGCCAGCGCCGGGACTAGCACAGATACGCAGTATTTT
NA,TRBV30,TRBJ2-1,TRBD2,CAWSYTASGRSGEQFF,TGTGCCTGGAGTTACACTGCTAGCGGGAGAAGTGGTGAGCAGTTCTTC
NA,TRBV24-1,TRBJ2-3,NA,CATSGHSTDTQYF,TGTGCCACCAGTGGGCACAGCACAGATACGCAGTATTTT
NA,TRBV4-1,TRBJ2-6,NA,CASSQTMAENSGANVLTF,TGCGCCAGCAGCCAAACAATGGCGGAAAACTCTGGGGCCAACGTCCTGACTTTC